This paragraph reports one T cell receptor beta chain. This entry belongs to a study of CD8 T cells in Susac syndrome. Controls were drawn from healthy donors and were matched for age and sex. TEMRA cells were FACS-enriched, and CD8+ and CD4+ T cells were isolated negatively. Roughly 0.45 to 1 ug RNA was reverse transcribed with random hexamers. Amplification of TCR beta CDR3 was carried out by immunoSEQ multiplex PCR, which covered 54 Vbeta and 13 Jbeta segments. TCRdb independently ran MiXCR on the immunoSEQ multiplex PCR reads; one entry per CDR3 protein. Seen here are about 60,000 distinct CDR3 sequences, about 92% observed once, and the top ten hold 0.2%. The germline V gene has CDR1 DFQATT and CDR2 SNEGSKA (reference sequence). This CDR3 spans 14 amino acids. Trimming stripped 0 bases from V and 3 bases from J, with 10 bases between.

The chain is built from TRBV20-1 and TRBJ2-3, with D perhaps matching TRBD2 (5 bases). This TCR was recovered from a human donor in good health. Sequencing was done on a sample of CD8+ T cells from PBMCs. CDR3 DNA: TGCAGTGCTAGAGAGTTGGGAGAAACAGATACGCAGTATTTT. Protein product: CSARELGETDTQYF.